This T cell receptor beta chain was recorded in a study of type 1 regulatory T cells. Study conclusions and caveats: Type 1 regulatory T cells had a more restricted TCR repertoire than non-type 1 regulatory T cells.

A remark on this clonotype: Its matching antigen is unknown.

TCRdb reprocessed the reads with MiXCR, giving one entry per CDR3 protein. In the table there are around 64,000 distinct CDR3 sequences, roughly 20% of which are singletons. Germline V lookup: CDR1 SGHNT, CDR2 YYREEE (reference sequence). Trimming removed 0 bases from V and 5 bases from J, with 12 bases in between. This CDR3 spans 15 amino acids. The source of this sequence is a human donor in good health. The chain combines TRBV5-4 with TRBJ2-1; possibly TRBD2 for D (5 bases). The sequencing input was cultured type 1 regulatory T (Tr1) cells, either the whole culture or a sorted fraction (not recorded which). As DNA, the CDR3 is TGTGCCAGCAGCTTGGTTAGCGCAATAGACAATGAGCAGTTCTTC. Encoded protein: CASSLVSAIDNEQFF.